The present TCR beta chain was sequenced within a study of blood T cell repertoires in COVID-19 (TCRdb year 2020). Context from the whole study: The collaborator samples originated in the United States, Italy and Spain and spanned the acute and convalescent phases of COVID-19. The repertoires were released in a freely available public database intended as a resource for research on the immune response to SARS-CoV-2. Samples came from the ongoing ImmuneRACE study (first 160 participants) plus 1,254 subjects from 6 global collaborators. Nearly every sample came with metadata listing a de-identified subject ID, COVID-19 status, age in years and sex. Where HLA class I and class II types were available, the types were taken from metadata supplied by the sample provider, not from assay-based typing. Subjects who had been exposed to COVID-19, were actively infected with it, or had recovered from it provided the deeply sampled blood TCRbeta repertoires that made up the dataset. The prospective study material was composed of cDNA or gDNA derived from T cells, B-cell-depleted T cells, or PBMCs. Beyond this particular receptor, the publication reports: The amount of clinical and demographic metadata varied by source and participant and was provided uncurated.

Each collaborating institution followed its own protocols to collect whole blood in K2EDTA tubes. For TCRbeta analysis, collaborator samples were shipped as frozen whole blood, as isolated PBMCs, or as DNA extracted from either sample type. V lost 0 bases and J lost 7 bases; the stretch between them is 19 bases long. Counted from cysteine to phenylalanine, this CDR3 has 16 amino acids. Only the CDR3 region is kept as DNA, spanning 48 bases read in frame from base 1. The germline V gene encodes CDR1 SGHRS and CDR2 YFSETQ. TCRbeta CDR3 regions were amplified from genomic DNA by means of the immunoSEQ Assay, a bias-controlled multiplex PCR. From the authors' description of their analysis: Within the assay, amplification of reference gene primers was used to estimate how many nucleated cells each sample contained. To quantify the absolute abundance of each unique TCRbeta CDR3 rearrangement, sequence reads were collapsed and filtered. For each sample, productive Simpson clonality was calculated as the square root of Simpson's diversity index across productive rearrangements. TCRdb took this table from immuneACCESS and kept in-frame rearrangements with V and J called. Such tables lack part of the clones; where checked against another copy, unresolved V genes explain under half of the gap, and the rest is unexplained. V and J calls and clone size are as listed in that table; D and trimming were resolved from the DNA. This sample gives 200,000 to 250,000 clones in total; about 83% of them show up just once. The ten largest clones take up roughly 7% of the sample.

Comments on this clone: It lacks a known antigen. Per-base qualities were not stored, and no clone one base away is much larger.

The clonotype comes from a woman between 45 and 60 years old with acute or convalescent COVID-19. The V and J segments used are TRBV5-1 and TRBJ1-2; a weak D assignment points to TRBD1 (5 bases agree). Sequencing used peripheral blood. The DNA reads as follows: TGCGCCAGCAGCTTGGAGCCAGGGATAAAAAGGGGTGGCTACACCTTC. This is translated as CASSLEPGIKRGGYTF.